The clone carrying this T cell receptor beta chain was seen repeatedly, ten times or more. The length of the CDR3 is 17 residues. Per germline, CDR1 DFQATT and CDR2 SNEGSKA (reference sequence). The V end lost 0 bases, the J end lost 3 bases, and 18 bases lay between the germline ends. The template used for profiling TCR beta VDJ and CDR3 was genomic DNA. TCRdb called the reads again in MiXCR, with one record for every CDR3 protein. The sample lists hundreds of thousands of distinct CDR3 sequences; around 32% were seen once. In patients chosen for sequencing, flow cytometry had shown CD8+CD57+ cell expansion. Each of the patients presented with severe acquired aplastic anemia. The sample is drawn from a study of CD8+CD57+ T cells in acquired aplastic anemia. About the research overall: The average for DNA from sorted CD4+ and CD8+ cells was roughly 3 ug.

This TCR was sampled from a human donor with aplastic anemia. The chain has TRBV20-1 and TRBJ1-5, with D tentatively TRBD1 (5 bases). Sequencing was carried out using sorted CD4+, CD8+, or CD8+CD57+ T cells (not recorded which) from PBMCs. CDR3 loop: CSARDRKGRGANQPQHF. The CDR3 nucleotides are TGCAGTGCTAGAGATAGAAAGGGACGGGGAGCCAATCAGCCCCAGCATTTT.